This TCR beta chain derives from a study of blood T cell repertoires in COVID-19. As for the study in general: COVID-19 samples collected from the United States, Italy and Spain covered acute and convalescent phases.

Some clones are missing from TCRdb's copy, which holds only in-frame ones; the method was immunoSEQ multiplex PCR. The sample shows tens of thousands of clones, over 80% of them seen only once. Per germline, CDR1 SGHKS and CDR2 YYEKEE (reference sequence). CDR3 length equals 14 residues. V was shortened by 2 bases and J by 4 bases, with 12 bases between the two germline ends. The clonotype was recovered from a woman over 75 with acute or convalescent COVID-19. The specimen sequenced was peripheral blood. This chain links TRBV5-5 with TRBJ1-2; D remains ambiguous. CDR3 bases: TGTGCCAGCAGCTTCCGACTGGATTCCTATGGCTACACCTTC. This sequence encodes CASSFRLDSYGYTF.